This TCR beta chain emerged from a study of CD8+ T cells in alopecia areata. About this clone: Its specificity is unknown.

Study-level points and caveats: Normal scalp had lower clonality than lesional scalp, with alopecia totalis/universalis lesions showing this most strongly.

It was cDNA, reverse transcribed from extracted RNA, that served as the sequencing template. Clones were sequenced by immunoSEQ multiplex PCR, and TCRdb holds only the in-frame ones, with some missing. The sample shows 20,000 to 30,000 clones, under 60% of them seen only once. Collected material from alopecia areata patients comprised lesional scalp punch biopsies and peripheral blood. The CDR3 loop spans 14 amino acids. Germline-derived CDR1 and CDR2 are MDHEN and SYDVKM. With 5 bases clipped from V and 7 bases from J, the junction kept 9 bases outside the gene matches. This chain joins TRBV28 and TRBJ2-5; TRBD2 agrees at 8 bases. The sample was NKG2D-high CD8+ T cells sorted from blood. This TCR derives from a human donor with alopecia areata. The CDR3 coding sequence is TGTGCCAGCAGTCCCCGGACTAGCTTTGGGACCCAGTACTTC. Its protein is CASSPRTSFGTQYF.